This TCR beta chain was obtained from a study of blood T cell repertoires in COVID-19. Only in-frame clones appear in the TCRdb table, and some are missing; sequencing was by immunoSEQ multiplex PCR. The sample carries roughly 300,000 clones, 70% to 90% recorded once. The table lists this clone with a few counts. Sequenced: PBMCs or T cells enriched from blood (not recorded which). The sequence was obtained from a woman in her 30s who had recovered from COVID-19.

The CDR3 sequence: CASSFSSGLDTGELFF. The CDR3 nucleotides are TGTGCCAGCAGCTTCTCTTCAGGGTTGGACACCGGGGAGCTGTTTTTT. The chain employs TRBV7-6 and TRBJ2-2; tentative D call: TRBD1 (5 bases). The V and J ends lost 3 bases and 3 bases respectively, with 14 bases between them. Germline lookup yields CDR1 SGHVS and CDR2 FNYEAQ. This CDR3 contains 16 residues.